A selection of T cell receptor beta chains follows, all from one sample in a study of control samples from healthy donors and cancer patients. Data came from immunoSEQ multiplex PCR; TCRdb stores just in-frame clones and leaves some out. The table has approximately 89,000 clones, more than 70% seen once. Input material: blood. Receptor source: a woman between 35 and 50 years old in good health. The CDR3 runs from the conserved cysteine through the conserved F or W. The D gene is left open where the match is weak. Rows may omit the clone size; those that give it use once, few, many or a size class.

j_gene: TRBJ2-7
abundance: -
v_gene: TRBV6-2/TRBV6-3
d_gene: TRBD2
CDR3nt: TGTGCCAGCAGTTATCGACTAGCGGGGGAAGGGGATGAGCAGTACTTC
CDR3aa: CASSYRLAGEGDEQYF

j_gene: TRBJ1-1
abundance: -
v_gene: TRBV27
d_gene: -
CDR3nt: TGTGCCAGCAGTTTCCTACCCCCCAGGCAGAACACTGAAGCTTTCTTT
CDR3aa: CASSFLPPRQNTEAFF

j_gene: TRBJ2-6
abundance: -
v_gene: TRBV13
d_gene: -
CDR3nt: TGTGCCAGCAGCGACCGTACCCTCTCTGGGGCCAACGTCCTGACTTTC
CDR3aa: CASSDRTLSGANVLTF

j_gene: TRBJ2-7
abundance: -
v_gene: TRBV7-2
d_gene: -
CDR3nt: TGTGCCAGCAGCTTAGCGGGGGGCGCCCCCTACGAGCAGTACTTC
CDR3aa: CASSLAGGAPYEQYF

j_gene: TRBJ1-1
abundance: -
v_gene: TRBV5-1
d_gene: -
CDR3nt: TGCGCCAGCAGCTTGGAGGTTGTGGGTTTCATGAACACTGAAGCTTTCTTT
CDR3aa: CASSLEVVGFMNTEAFF

j_gene: TRBJ1-4
abundance: -
v_gene: TRBV7-9
d_gene: TRBD1
CDR3nt: TGTGCCAGCAGTTCCGGGACAGGTGATGAAAAACTGTTTTTT
CDR3aa: CASSSGTGDEKLFF

j_gene: TRBJ1-1
abundance: -
v_gene: TRBV20-1
d_gene: -
CDR3nt: TGCATAGGCAGGAGAAACACTGAAGCTTTCTTT
CDR3aa: CIGRRNTEAFF

j_gene: TRBJ1-5
abundance: -
v_gene: TRBV19
d_gene: TRBD1
CDR3nt: TGTGCCAGTACCCTCCGACAGGGAATTTGGGATAGCAATCAGCCCCAGCATTTT
CDR3aa: CASTLRQGIWDSNQPQHF

j_gene: TRBJ1-1
abundance: -
v_gene: TRBV2
d_gene: TRBD1
CDR3nt: TGTGCCAGCAGCGAGACAGGGCATGAGTTTCCTGAAGCTTTCTTT
CDR3aa: CASSETGHEFPEAFF

j_gene: TRBJ2-5
abundance: -
v_gene: TRBV11-3
d_gene: -
CDR3nt: TGTGCCAGCAGCTTAGGGAGTCAGACCCAGTACTTC
CDR3aa: CASSLGSQTQYF

j_gene: TRBJ2-7
abundance: -
v_gene: TRBV7-3
d_gene: TRBD1
CDR3nt: TGTGCCAGCAGCTTGACAGGGGACGAGCAGTACTTC
CDR3aa: CASSLTGDEQYF

j_gene: TRBJ1-2
abundance: few
v_gene: TRBV7-2
d_gene: -
CDR3nt: TGTGCCAGCAGCTTTTCTGTTAACTATGGCTACACCTTC
CDR3aa: CASSFSVNYGYTF

j_gene: TRBJ2-1
abundance: -
v_gene: TRBV7-8
d_gene: -
CDR3nt: TGTGCCAGCACTGAGGATGAGCGCGTCAATGAGCAGTTCTTC
CDR3aa: CASTEDERVNEQFF

j_gene: TRBJ2-5
abundance: -
v_gene: TRBV5-4
d_gene: -
CDR3nt: TGTGCCAGCAGCTCGGGACTCCAAGAGACCCAGTACTTC
CDR3aa: CASSSGLQETQYF

j_gene: TRBJ2-1
abundance: -
v_gene: TRBV7-2
d_gene: TRBD2
CDR3nt: TGTGCCAGCAGCCGGACTAGCGGGGATTACAATGAGCAGTTCTTC
CDR3aa: CASSRTSGDYNEQFF

j_gene: TRBJ2-3
abundance: -
v_gene: TRBV11-3
d_gene: TRBD2
CDR3nt: TGTGCCAGCAGCTTAGGTAGCGGGGCCCGGGGTACGCAGTATTTT
CDR3aa: CASSLGSGARGTQYF

j_gene: TRBJ1-1
abundance: -
v_gene: TRBV2
d_gene: -
CDR3nt: TGTGCCATGGGCAGGGTTTCGAACACTGAAGCTTTCTTT
CDR3aa: CAMGRVSNTEAFF

j_gene: TRBJ1-5
abundance: -
v_gene: TRBV12-5
d_gene: -
CDR3nt: TGTGCTAGTGGTTTTCACGGGATTCAGCCCCAGCATTTT
CDR3aa: CASGFHGIQPQHF

j_gene: TRBJ1-2
abundance: -
v_gene: TRBV19
d_gene: -
CDR3nt: TGTGCCAGTAGTATAGACCACAGGAACTATGGCTACACCTTC
CDR3aa: CASSIDHRNYGYTF

j_gene: TRBJ1-1
abundance: -
v_gene: TRBV6-6
d_gene: -
CDR3nt: TGTGCCAGCTTCTTTGGCAGGGGTAACACTGAAGCTTTCTTT
CDR3aa: CASFFGRGNTEAFF

j_gene: TRBJ2-7
abundance: few
v_gene: TRBV6-5
d_gene: -
CDR3nt: TGTGCCAGCGAGAGGGGGTACGAGCAGTACTTC
CDR3aa: CASERGYEQYF

j_gene: TRBJ1-2
abundance: few
v_gene: TRBV7-2
d_gene: -
CDR3nt: TGTGCCAGCAGCCTCCGGGGTTATGGCTACACCTTC
CDR3aa: CASSLRGYGYTF

j_gene: TRBJ2-7
abundance: -
v_gene: TRBV7-9
d_gene: -
CDR3nt: TGTGCCAGCAGCAACCCTCTGATATCCCTCGAGCAGTACTTC
CDR3aa: CASSNPLISLEQYF

j_gene: TRBJ2-2
abundance: -
v_gene: TRBV6-5
d_gene: -
CDR3nt: TGTGCCAGCAGTCTGAGCCGGGACACCGGGGAGCTGTTTTTT
CDR3aa: CASSLSRDTGELFF

j_gene: TRBJ2-7
abundance: once
v_gene: TRBV7-8
d_gene: -
CDR3nt: TGTGCCAGCCAGACGTCTTACTACGAGCAGTACTTC
CDR3aa: CASQTSYYEQYF

j_gene: TRBJ2-7
abundance: -
v_gene: TRBV12-5
d_gene: -
CDR3nt: TGTGCTAGTGGTTTCGGACAGAGTCGATACGAGCAGTACTTC
CDR3aa: CASGFGQSRYEQYF

j_gene: TRBJ1-1
abundance: -
v_gene: TRBV30
d_gene: -
CDR3nt: TGTGCCTGGACGGACAGCGACACTGAAGCTTTCTTT
CDR3aa: CAWTDSDTEAFF

j_gene: TRBJ1-3
abundance: few
v_gene: TRBV19
d_gene: -
CDR3nt: TGTGCCAGTAGTATGCCAGGTCTCAGCGGAAACACCATATATTTT
CDR3aa: CASSMPGLSGNTIYF

j_gene: TRBJ2-1
abundance: -
v_gene: TRBV19
d_gene: TRBD2
CDR3nt: TGTGCCAGTAGCCCGTGGAGTAGCGGGGGGGAGGATGAGCAGTTCTTC
CDR3aa: CASSPWSSGGEDEQFF

j_gene: TRBJ2-2
abundance: -
v_gene: TRBV21-1
d_gene: -
CDR3nt: TGTGCCAGTGAGGAGTCTGGGTACACCGGGGAGCTGTTTTTT
CDR3aa: CASEESGYTGELFF

j_gene: TRBJ1-2
abundance: -
v_gene: TRBV7-2
d_gene: TRBD1
CDR3nt: TGTGCCAGCAGCCCCGAAGGGACAGGAATATCGGACTATGGCTACACCTTC
CDR3aa: CASSPEGTGISDYGYTF

j_gene: TRBJ2-7
abundance: -
v_gene: TRBV19
d_gene: -
CDR3nt: TGTGCCAGTAGTATAGATGTCAACTACGAGCAGTACTTC
CDR3aa: CASSIDVNYEQYF

j_gene: TRBJ2-2
abundance: -
v_gene: TRBV6-6
d_gene: TRBD1
CDR3nt: TGTGCCAGCAGTTATCGACAGGGCGGGGAGCTGTTTTTT
CDR3aa: CASSYRQGGELFF

j_gene: TRBJ1-1
abundance: -
v_gene: TRBV10-2
d_gene: -
CDR3nt: TGCGCCAGCAGTGAGGCGACGGGGAACACTGAAGCTTTCTTT
CDR3aa: CASSEATGNTEAFF

j_gene: TRBJ1-6
abundance: few
v_gene: TRBV14
d_gene: -
CDR3nt: TGTGCCAGCAGCCAAGGGATCGGACAGTCGTTCGCCTCACCCCTCCACTTT
CDR3aa: CASSQGIGQSFASPLHF

j_gene: TRBJ1-1
abundance: -
v_gene: TRBV5-1
d_gene: TRBD1
CDR3nt: TGCGCCAGCAGCTTCCAGGGGGCATCTAACACTGAAGCTTTCTTT
CDR3aa: CASSFQGASNTEAFF

j_gene: TRBJ1-6
abundance: once
v_gene: TRBV3-1/TRBV3-2
d_gene: TRBD1
CDR3nt: TGTGCCAGCAGCCGATCGGGACAGCTTCTTAATTCACCCCTCCACTTT
CDR3aa: CASSRSGQLLNSPLHF

j_gene: TRBJ1-1
abundance: -
v_gene: TRBV29-1
d_gene: -
CDR3nt: TGCAGCGTTGAAAAGGGCAGCTCGAACACTGAAGCTTTCTTT
CDR3aa: CSVEKGSSNTEAFF

j_gene: TRBJ2-3
abundance: -
v_gene: TRBV19
d_gene: TRBD2
CDR3nt: TGTGCCAGTAGTATAGATGGGGCTAGCGGGGGTTTCACAGATACGCAGTATTTT
CDR3aa: CASSIDGASGGFTDTQYF

j_gene: TRBJ2-3
abundance: once
v_gene: TRBV3-1/TRBV3-2
d_gene: TRBD2
CDR3nt: TGTGCCAGCAGCCAAGATCTGGGGTCTAGCGGGGGTGGGGATACGCAGTATTTT
CDR3aa: CASSQDLGSSGGGDTQYF

j_gene: TRBJ1-4
abundance: -
v_gene: TRBV5-5
d_gene: -
CDR3nt: TGTGCCAGCAGCAAACAGCCCTCAACTAATGAAAAACTGTTTTTT
CDR3aa: CASSKQPSTNEKLFF

j_gene: TRBJ2-5
abundance: -
v_gene: TRBV19
d_gene: -
CDR3nt: TGTGCCAGTAGTTGGGGGGGGGCGGAAGAGACCCAGTACTTC
CDR3aa: CASSWGGAEETQYF

j_gene: TRBJ2-7
abundance: once
v_gene: TRBV6-2/TRBV6-3
d_gene: -
CDR3nt: TGTGCCAGCAGTTACTTCGGGAACAGCTACGAGCAGTACTTC
CDR3aa: CASSYFGNSYEQYF

j_gene: TRBJ2-1
abundance: -
v_gene: TRBV7-2
d_gene: TRBD2
CDR3nt: TGTGCCAGCAGCTTTTTAGCGGGGGCTTACAATGAGCAGTTCTTC
CDR3aa: CASSFLAGAYNEQFF

j_gene: TRBJ1-2
abundance: -
v_gene: TRBV12-3/TRBV12-4
d_gene: -
CDR3nt: TGTGCCAGCAGCTCAGGGGTTGGCTACACCTTC
CDR3aa: CASSSGVGYTF

j_gene: TRBJ2-2
abundance: -
v_gene: TRBV6-5
d_gene: TRBD1
CDR3nt: TGTGCCAGCAGAACAGGGGGCGCCCCCGGGGAGCTGTTTTTT
CDR3aa: CASRTGGAPGELFF

j_gene: TRBJ1-2
abundance: -
v_gene: TRBV7-9
d_gene: -
CDR3nt: TGTGCCAGCAGCTCGGACAGTTATGGCTACACCTTC
CDR3aa: CASSSDSYGYTF